This T cell receptor (beta chain) was sequenced during a study of cytomegalovirus exposure and HLA in healthy donors. A remark on this clone: Its antigen is not identified.

Germline CDR1 is MNHEY and CDR2 is SVGAGI. The length of the CDR3 is 15 residues. Deletions cut 4 bases from V and 1 base from J, with 12 bases between. General observations from the study: The authors later linked a missense DCLRE1C variant to TCR beta V- and J-gene trimming. Sequencing probably produced one cluster of sequence variants that were highly shared. Within an earlier analysis, most TCR beta V segments proved productive either about 90% or about 30% of the time. Some TCR beta chains (about 180 of them) were listed as cytomegalovirus-associated.

13 Jbeta primers and 60 Vbeta primers were used for the PCR. Method: immunoSEQ multiplex PCR; TCRdb's copy keeps in-frame clones and lacks some. The table lists 150,000 or so clones, 70% to 90% of them singletons. This TCR came from a woman younger than 30 in good health and CMV-seronegative. Sequencing input: PBMCs. The J gene is TRBJ2-3, the V gene TRBV6-5; a weak D match, TRBD2 (6 bases). Here the CDR3 DNA reads TGTGCCAGCAGTTCACTTGGACTACGCACAGATACGCAGTATTTT. Translating gives CASSSLGLRTDTQYF.